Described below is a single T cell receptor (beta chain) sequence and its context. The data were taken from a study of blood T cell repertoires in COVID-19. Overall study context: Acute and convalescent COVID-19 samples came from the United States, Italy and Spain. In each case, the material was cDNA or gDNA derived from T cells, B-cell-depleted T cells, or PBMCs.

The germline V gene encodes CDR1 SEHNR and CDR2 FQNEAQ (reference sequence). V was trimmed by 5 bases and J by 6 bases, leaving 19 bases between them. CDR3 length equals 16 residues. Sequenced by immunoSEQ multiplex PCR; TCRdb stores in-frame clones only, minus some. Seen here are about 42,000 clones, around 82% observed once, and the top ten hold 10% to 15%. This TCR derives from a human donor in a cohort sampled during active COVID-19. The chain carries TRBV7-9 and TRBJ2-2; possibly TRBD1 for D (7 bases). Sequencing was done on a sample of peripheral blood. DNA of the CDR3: TGTGCCAGCAGCCGACCAGGGGGGTTGTTCCCCGGGGAGCTGTTTTTT. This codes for CASSRPGGLFPGELFF.